These 9 T cell receptor beta chains were sequenced from one sample in a study of T cell repertoires in cytomegalovirus infection. MiXCR, run by TCRdb on the reads, gives a single entry per CDR3 protein. Altogether around 130,000 distinct CDR3 sequences are present, less than 9.5% being singletons, with the ten largest covering about a tenth. The source material was PBMCs. The receptors stem from a human donor in good health (CMV status not recorded). Some clones in this sample may be carry-over from other donors' samples.

This clonotype was seen many times. The chain uses TRBV6-6 and TRBJ2-3, with unresolved D. With 5 bases removed from V and 1 base from J, the gap between germline ends came to 10 bases. Germline-derived CDR1 and CDR2 are MNHNY and SVGAGI (reference sequence). This CDR3 has 14 residues. The CDR3 region is CASSRPPRTDTQYF. For the CDR3, the DNA is TGTGCCAGCAGTCGACCACCACGCACAGATACGCAGTATTTT.

The chain combines TRBV24-1 with TRBJ2-1; tentatively, D is TRBD1 or TRBD2 (6 bases each). Germline loops: CDR1 KGHDR, CDR2 SFDVKD. CDR3 length: 15 amino acids. The V and J ends lost 3 bases and 3 bases respectively, with 11 bases between them. CDR3 residues: CATSDGGGNYNEQFF. The CDR3 DNA is TGTGCCACCAGTGATGGAGGGGGGAACTACAATGAGCAGTTCTTC.

With respect to this clonotype: A read error may be the cause here, since a much bigger clone is one base away. The chain recombines TRBV15 with TRBJ1-2; no reliable D call. The CDR3 contains 15 residues. Per the germline V gene, CDR1 is LNHNV and CDR2 is YYDKDF (reference sequence). CDR3 nucleotide sequence: TGTGCCACCAGCAGCCCCGGGCTCCCGAATCATGGCTTCACCTTC. It is translated as CATSSPGLPNHGFTF.

This clonotype appeared many times. The rearrangement links TRBV28 to TRBJ1-5; TRBD1 matches at 7 bases. The CDR3 is made up of 14 amino acids. The V and J ends lost 5 bases and 1 base, in that order; junction bases with no gene match: 2. CDR1 and CDR2 from the germline V gene are MDHEN and SYDVKM. The CDR3 spells CASSPGGSNQPQHF. Here the CDR3 DNA reads TGTGCCAGCAGTCCAGGGGGGAGCAATCAGCCCCAGCATTTT.

This clonotype appeared many times. The rearrangement links TRBV7-2 to TRBJ2-3, with TRBD2 matching 13 bases. The CDR3 runs to 18 residues. V lost 5 bases and J lost 1; bases outside the gene matches: 9. Germline CDR1 and CDR2: SGHTA and FQGNSA. CDR3 in DNA: TGTGCCAGCAGCACGCGACTAGCGGGGGGACTAGGCACAGATACGCAGTATTTT. It codes for CASSTRLAGGLGTDTQYF.

The chain is built from TRBV30 and TRBJ1-1; TRBD1 might be the D (5 bases). V was pared by 7 bases and J by 2 bases, with 14 bases between. The CDR3 is made up of 13 amino acids. Germline values: CDR1 GTSNPN, CDR2 SVGIG (reference sequence). The CDR3 DNA reads as TGTGCCTTCGCCCCGGGACTCAACACTGAAGCTTTCTTT. Its protein is CAFAPGLNTEAFF.

The chain has TRBV28 and TRBJ2-6, with D perhaps TRBD2 (6 bases). Germline V gene lookup returns CDR1 MDHEN and CDR2 SYDVKM. The CDR3 is 18 amino acids. Trimming stripped 1 base from V and 3 bases from J, with 16 bases between. DNA for the CDR3: TGTGCCAGCAGTTTATCAAGAGTCGGGACTGGTGGGGCCAACGTCCTGACTTTC. Amino acids: CASSLSRVGTGGANVLTF.

This clonotype was observed many times. CDR3 loop: CASSRDRVVYGYTF. CDR3 DNA sequence: TGTGCCAGCAGTCGGGACAGGGTTGTCTATGGCTACACCTTC. The chain has TRBV12-3 or TRBV12-4 and TRBJ1-2, with TRBD1 matching 9 bases. V dropped 5 bases and J dropped 4; count of bases not matched to a gene: 5. The CDR3 has 14 amino acids.

The V and J genes are TRBV28 and TRBJ1-5; perhaps TRBD1 as D (5 bases). V was trimmed by 6 bases and J by 0 bases, leaving 12 bases between them. Germline loops: CDR1 MDHEN, CDR2 SYDVKM. The CDR3 runs 15 residues. CDR3 sequence: CASRTRGYSNQPQHF. CDR3 nucleotide sequence: TGTGCCAGCAGAACGCGGGGGTATAGCAATCAGCCCCAGCATTTT.